This entry concerns a single T cell receptor (beta chain). No antigen is known for it. The sample comes from a study of T cell repertoires in cytomegalovirus infection. Study information: Newly reported HLA-C-restricted and thoroughly characterized HLA-B-restricted CMV epitopes were employed. Public TCR beta signatures were indicative of both CMV infection and a matching HLA type. The study's findings and limits: CMV-specific TCR beta clonotypes restricted by HLA-C were the ones dominating the ex vivo response. Accumulated public TCR beta family frequency recognized individuals carrying CMV together with the relevant HLA.

One entry per CDR3 protein results from TCRdb running MiXCR on the reads. The sample comprises roughly 920,000 distinct CDR3 sequences, under 40% of which are singletons, and roughly an eighth rests with the top ten. This CDR3 contains 14 residues. Trimming removed 0 bases at V and 2 bases at J, with 10 bases between. Per germline, CDR1 DFQATT and CDR2 SNEGSKA (reference sequence). The sample was cultured CD8+ T cells from PBMCs, taken from culture after CMV antigen stimulation. V usage is TRBV20-1 and J usage is TRBJ2-5, with D maybe TRBD1 (6 bases). This receptor was identified in a human donor in good health (CMV status not recorded). Some clones in this sample may be carry-over from other donors' samples. The CDR3 DNA is TGCAGTGCTAGAGATCGGCAGGGGCAAGAGACCCAGTACTTC. This sequence encodes CSARDRQGQETQYF.